The T cell receptor beta chain described here comes from a study of cytomegalovirus exposure and HLA in healthy donors. Study-wide results and caveats: Under in vitro conditions, three CMV-associated chains were confirmed as specific for CMV antigens. There were some public TCRs occurring in many donors, but most TCR sequences were rare.

The PCR contained 60 Vbeta and 13 Jbeta primers. Assay used: immunoSEQ multiplex PCR; TCRdb lists only in-frame clones, some missing. The sample totals around 63,000 clones; its top ten clones hold over 1.5%. A note on this clone: The target antigen is unknown.

V was trimmed by 6 bases and J by 5 bases, leaving 14 bases between them. The germline CDR1 and CDR2 sequences are MNHEY and SVGAGI. This CDR3 has 13 residues. J is TRBJ2-7 and V is TRBV6-5, with D maybe TRBD2 (5 bases). Sequenced material: PBMCs. The sequence derives from a woman under 40 in good health and CMV-seronegative. The CDR3 sequence: CASRPRESNEQYF. CDR3 DNA: TGTGCCAGCAGGCCTCGGGAATCAAACGAGCAGTACTTC.